These 7 T cell receptor beta chains were sequenced from one sample in a study of blood T cells in healthy people across ages. Primers used in a second PCR of about 7 to 12 cycles were a sample-barcoded 5' primer and a J-beta primer mix. MiXCR, applied by TCRdb to the 5' RACE reads, yields one record per CDR3 protein. The data contain roughly 1.5 million distinct CDR3 sequences, less than 45% of them singletons. The source material was blood. The receptors derive from a woman aged 18-29 years in good health.

The sample holds a few counts of this clonotype. The chain employs TRBV28 and TRBJ1-4, with a possible D match to TRBD1 (5 bases). The ends were cut back, 2 bases at V and 2 bases at J, with 9 bases in the middle. The germline V gene has CDR1 MDHEN and CDR2 SYDVKM. The CDR3 runs 15 residues. CDR3 bases: TGTGCCAGCAGTTTAATCGGGGGGACTAATGAAAAACTGTTTTTT. Amino acid sequence: CASSLIGGTNEKLFF.

This chain links TRBV20-1 with TRBJ2-1; 8 nucleotides line up with TRBD2. The CDR3 sequence is 12 residues long. Germline V CDR1 and CDR2: DFQATT, SNEGSKA (reference sequence). V lost 7 bases and J lost 3; bases outside the gene matches: 2. The CDR3 loop is CSGTSGYNEQFF. The CDR3 bases are TGCAGTGGAACTAGCGGCTACAATGAGCAGTTCTTC.

This clonotype was observed a few times. The rearrangement uses TRBV5-1 and TRBJ2-3, with D possibly called TRBD1 or TRBD2 (5 bases each). CDR3 size: 16 residues. V was cut by 7 bases and J by 0 bases, with 18 bases left in between. Germline loops: CDR1 SGHRS, CDR2 YFSETQ. CDR3 bases: TGCGCCAGCTCAGGCGATTTGGGGGATAGCACAGATACGCAGTATTTT. Amino acid sequence: CASSGDLGDSTDTQYF.

This rearrangement joins TRBV12-3 or TRBV12-4 to TRBJ1-6, with TRBD1 as a possible D gene (5 bases). The CDR3 is 15 residues long. Trimming stripped 6 bases from V and 3 bases from J, with 12 bases between. As DNA, the CDR3 is TGTGCCAGCAGCATAGACAGACTCTATAATTCACCCCTCCACTTT. Translating gives CASSIDRLYNSPLHF.

This clonotype was seen more than once but under ten times. V and J are TRBV6-6 and TRBJ2-5; 9 bases match TRBD1. The ends lost 5 bases at V and 12 bases at J; junction bases unmatched: 7. This CDR3 has 12 amino acids. Germline-derived CDR1 and CDR2 are MNHNY and SVGAGI (reference sequence). The CDR3 DNA reads as TGTGCCAGCAGTCCTCAACAGGGGGCCGAGTACTTC. It is translated as CASSPQQGAEYF.

This rearrangement joins TRBV4-3 to TRBJ2-1; 11 bases match TRBD2. The CDR3 runs 15 residues. V shed 7 bases and J 6 bases; nucleotides not matched to a gene: 8. Germline V lookup: CDR1 LGHNA, CDR2 YSLEER. CDR3 nucleotides: TGCGCCAGCAATAAGGTAGCGGGAGGGGTCAATGAGCAGTTCTTC. This sequence encodes CASNKVAGGVNEQFF.

This clonotype has just a few counts. The chain carries TRBV29-1 and TRBJ2-7, with TRBD2 matching over 10 bases. Germline lookup yields CDR1 SQVTM and CDR2 ANQGSEA. V shed 4 bases, J shed 7 bases, and the junction held 10 bases outside the gene matches. The CDR3 has 14 amino acids. For the CDR3, the DNA is TGCAGCGTTGTACTAGCGGGAAAGTTGCGGGAGCAGTACTTC. Protein sequence: CSVVLAGKLREQYF.